This T cell receptor (beta chain) was obtained from a study of blood T cell repertoires in COVID-19. Across the study: The United States, Italy and Spain provided the acute and convalescent COVID-19 samples. PBMCs, B-cell-depleted T cells, or T cells were the source of the cDNA or gDNA that made up the material.

The protocol was immunoSEQ multiplex PCR, while the TCRdb copy is restricted to in-frame clones and leaves out a portion. This sample has approximately 280,000 clones, with 85% found just once. V gave up 5 bases and J gave up 4 bases; unmatched junction bases: 3. CDR1 LNHDA and CDR2 SQIVND come from the germline V gene (reference sequence). This CDR3 is 14 amino acids long. The chain uses TRBV19 and TRBJ1-1; 11 nucleotides line up with TRBD1. The sequenced sample consisted of peripheral blood. This TCR derives from a man in his forties or fifties with active or convalescent COVID-19. CDR3 in DNA: TGTGCCAGTAGTCCTGGGACAGGGGGCACTGAAGCTTTCTTT. Its translation is CASSPGTGGTEAFF.